Listed below are T cell receptor beta chains from one sample, sequenced in a study of blood T cell repertoires in COVID-19. Libraries were prepared by immunoSEQ multiplex PCR; TCRdb keeps only in-frame clonotypes and omits some of them. The sample yields some 200,000 clones, 87% seen once. Sequenced input: peripheral blood. The receptors originated from a woman under 30 who had recovered from COVID-19. The CDR3 runs from the conserved cysteine through the conserved F or W. The order of the fields is J gene, V gene, clone size, D gene, CDR3 protein, CDR3 DNA. The D gene is left open where the match is weak. Clone sizes are given selectively: once, few, many, or a class where the clone is expanded.

J gene: TRBJ1-2; V gene: TRBV25-1; clone size: NA; D gene: TRBD1; CDR3 protein: CASSEPEGHRGGGYTF; CDR3 DNA: TGTGCCAGCAGTGAACCCGAGGGGCACAGGGGGGGCGGCTACACCTTC
J gene: TRBJ1-4; V gene: TRBV5-1; clone size: NA; D gene: TRBD1; CDR3 protein: CASSRGQGNEKLFF; CDR3 DNA: TGCGCCAGCAGCAGAGGACAGGGTAATGAAAAACTGTTTTTT
J gene: TRBJ1-1; V gene: TRBV20-1; clone size: NA; D gene: NA; CDR3 protein: CSARDREAFF; CDR3 DNA: TGCAGTGCTAGAGACAGGGAAGCTTTCTTT
J gene: TRBJ2-1; V gene: TRBV4-3; clone size: NA; D gene: NA; CDR3 protein: CASSWAGSHNEQFF; CDR3 DNA: TGCGCCAGCAGCTGGGCGGGGAGCCACAATGAGCAGTTCTTC
J gene: TRBJ2-5; V gene: TRBV11-2; clone size: NA; D gene: NA; CDR3 protein: CASSHMGGAFQETQYF; CDR3 DNA: TGTGCCAGCAGCCACATGGGGGGGGCCTTCCAAGAGACCCAGTACTTC
J gene: TRBJ2-1; V gene: TRBV11-2; clone size: NA; D gene: TRBD1; CDR3 protein: CASSLGTGPYNEQFF; CDR3 DNA: TGTGCCAGCAGCTTGGGGACAGGGCCGTACAATGAGCAGTTCTTC
J gene: TRBJ1-6; V gene: TRBV6-5; clone size: few; D gene: TRBD1; CDR3 protein: CASSFRDSYNSPLHF; CDR3 DNA: TGTGCCAGCAGTTTCCGGGACAGCTATAATTCACCCCTCCACTTT
J gene: TRBJ1-5; V gene: TRBV19; clone size: NA; D gene: NA; CDR3 protein: CASSIVAEDHQPQHF; CDR3 DNA: TGTGCCAGTAGTATAGTAGCCGAAGACCATCAGCCCCAGCATTTT
J gene: TRBJ2-1; V gene: TRBV24-1; clone size: NA; D gene: TRBD1; CDR3 protein: CATSDPFRQYDRDEQFF; CDR3 DNA: TGTGCCACCAGTGACCCGTTCCGTCAATATGACAGGGATGAGCAGTTCTTC
J gene: TRBJ2-5; V gene: TRBV10-2; clone size: NA; D gene: NA; CDR3 protein: CASGPPGETQYF; CDR3 DNA: TGCGCCAGCGGCCCGCCGGGAGAGACCCAGTACTTC
J gene: TRBJ2-1; V gene: TRBV10-1; clone size: NA; D gene: NA; CDR3 protein: CASSQDTGVGEQFF; CDR3 DNA: TGCGCCAGCAGCCAAGACACGGGAGTGGGTGAGCAGTTCTTC
J gene: TRBJ1-3; V gene: TRBV5-1; clone size: NA; D gene: TRBD1; CDR3 protein: CASSPRQGSGNTIYF; CDR3 DNA: TGCGCCAGCAGCCCGCGACAGGGGTCTGGAAACACCATATATTTT
J gene: TRBJ2-1; V gene: TRBV6-2/TRBV6-3; clone size: NA; D gene: TRBD2; CDR3 protein: CASSYVAGGPGNEQFF; CDR3 DNA: TGTGCCAGCAGTTACGTAGCGGGAGGGCCGGGGAATGAGCAGTTCTTC
J gene: TRBJ2-7; V gene: TRBV2; clone size: NA; D gene: NA; CDR3 protein: CASRFEPRLTYEQYF; CDR3 DNA: TGTGCCAGCAGATTTGAACCCAGGCTTACCTACGAGCAGTACTTC
J gene: TRBJ2-1; V gene: TRBV28; clone size: NA; D gene: TRBD1; CDR3 protein: CASSLGTAINNEQFF; CDR3 DNA: TGTGCCAGCAGTTTGGGGACAGCTATTAACAATGAGCAGTTCTTC
J gene: TRBJ2-3; V gene: TRBV30; clone size: NA; D gene: NA; CDR3 protein: CAWGLAASTDTQYF; CDR3 DNA: TGTGCCTGGGGGTTAGCCGCTAGCACAGATACGCAGTATTTT
J gene: TRBJ2-1; V gene: TRBV29-1; clone size: NA; D gene: TRBD2; CDR3 protein: CSVEGGRLAGSYNEQFF; CDR3 DNA: TGCAGCGTTGAAGGAGGGAGACTAGCGGGATCCTACAATGAGCAGTTCTTC
J gene: TRBJ2-3; V gene: TRBV7-9; clone size: NA; D gene: TRBD1; CDR3 protein: CASNGQGIRDTQYF; CDR3 DNA: TGTGCCAGCAACGGACAGGGGATAAGAGATACGCAGTATTTT
J gene: TRBJ2-5; V gene: TRBV5-1; clone size: NA; D gene: TRBD1; CDR3 protein: CASSGDSQETQYF; CDR3 DNA: TGCGCCAGCAGCGGGGACAGTCAAGAGACCCAGTACTTC
J gene: TRBJ2-1; V gene: TRBV19; clone size: NA; D gene: NA; CDR3 protein: CASSATILPSNEQFF; CDR3 DNA: TGTGCCAGTAGTGCTACGATACTCCCGTCGAATGAGCAGTTCTTC
J gene: TRBJ2-3; V gene: TRBV9; clone size: NA; D gene: TRBD1; CDR3 protein: CASSVGDREFADTQYF; CDR3 DNA: TGTGCCAGCAGCGTCGGGGACAGGGAATTCGCAGATACGCAGTATTTT
J gene: TRBJ1-2; V gene: TRBV4-2; clone size: NA; D gene: NA; CDR3 protein: CASSQGSTNYGYTF; CDR3 DNA: TGTGCCAGCAGCCAGGGCTCCACCAACTATGGCTACACCTTC